The 21 T cell receptor beta chains listed next were all sequenced from one sample in a study of blood T cell repertoires in COVID-19. Clones were read by immunoSEQ multiplex PCR, and TCRdb kept only the in-frame ones, dropping some. The data show 150,000 to 200,000 clones, with around 88% seen just once and about 5% held by the top ten. Material for sequencing was peripheral blood. The source of these receptors is a human donor in a cohort sampled during active COVID-19.

The chain employs TRBV11-3 and TRBJ1-1; D call uncertain. V was pared by 1 base and J by 2 bases, with 8 bases between. The CDR3 is 14 amino acids. Looked up from germline, CDR1 is SGHNT and CDR2 is YENEEA. The CDR3: CASSLGSQNTEAFF. The CDR3 region has the DNA TGTGCCAGCAGCTTAGGGAGCCAAAACACTGAAGCTTTCTTT.

The chain recombines TRBV6-5 with TRBJ2-7, with a tentative D call TRBD1 (6 bases). Germline V lookup: CDR1 MNHEY, CDR2 SVGAGI. V dropped 5 bases and J dropped 4 bases, with 15 bases sitting between them. This CDR3 is 14 amino acids long. The CDR3 coding sequence is TGTGCCAGCAGTCGGACAGTTCCCCCATACGAGCAGTACTTC. Protein sequence: CASSRTVPPYEQYF.

The chain joins TRBV6-2 or TRBV6-3 to TRBJ1-2; possible D gene TRBD1, 6 bases. The CDR3 covers 16 residues. The germline gives CDR1 MNHEY, CDR2 SVGEGT. Trimming shortened V by 4 bases and J by 3 bases, and 18 bases separated the two germline ends. DNA for the CDR3: TGTGCCAGCAGTTTTCCGGACAGCACTAGAGACTATGGCTACACCTTC. Its protein is CASSFPDSTRDYGYTF.

The gene calls are TRBV19 and TRBJ1-1; 7 bases agree with TRBD1. The CDR3 is 15 residues long. Trimming took 1 base from V and 3 from J; bases not matched to a gene: 5. The germline V gene has CDR1 LNHDA and CDR2 SQIVND (reference sequence). CDR3 sequence reads: CASSIVQGRDTEAFF. The DNA for the CDR3 is TGTGCCAGTAGTATAGTACAGGGGAGAGACACTGAAGCTTTCTTT.

This chain connects TRBV7-2 to TRBJ2-3; TRBD2 aligns across 8 bases. There are 16 residues in the CDR3. V dropped 3 bases and J dropped 1; count of bases not matched to a gene: 6. Germline V gene lookup returns CDR1 SGHTA and CDR2 FQGNSA. The CDR3 DNA sequence: TGTGCCAGCAGCTTCTTTAGCGGGATTCGCACAGATACGCAGTATTTT. This sequence encodes CASSFFSGIRTDTQYF. Using reference TRBV7-2 and TRBJ2-3 for the parts outside the CDR3, the full variable domain is GAGVSQSPSNKVTEKGKDVELRCDPISGHTALYWYRQSLGQGLEFLIYFQGNSAPDKSGLPSDRFSAERTGGSVSTLTIQRTQQEDSAVYLCASSFFSGIRTDTQYFGPGTRLTVL.

This chain links TRBV19 with TRBJ1-2, with TRBD1 as a possible D gene (5 bases). The germline V and J ends were trimmed by 4 bases and 4 bases, with 7 bases remaining between them. Germline-derived CDR1 and CDR2 are LNHDA and SQIVND (reference sequence). The CDR3 extends over 12 amino acids. The CDR3 region has the DNA TGTGCCAGTAGTAGCAGGGTCTATGGCTACACCTTC. Its translation: CASSSRVYGYTF.

The chain carries TRBV10-3 and TRBJ1-6; D gene ambiguous. Germline V gene lookup returns CDR1 ENHRY and CDR2 SYGVKD. Trimming removed 2 bases at V and 8 bases at J, with 10 bases between. The CDR3 has 14 amino acids. CDR3 nucleotides: TGTGCCATCAGTGAGGGGAGGGCTGATTCACCCCTCCACTTT. This codes for CAISEGRADSPLHF.

The rearrangement joins TRBV5-1 to TRBJ2-5, with TRBD2 identical over 9 bases. This CDR3 region has 16 residues. V shed 0 bases and J 2 bases; nucleotides not matched to a gene: 5. Germline loops: CDR1 SGHRS, CDR2 YFSETQ. This CDR3 reads CASSLEVAGAQETQYF. For the CDR3, the DNA is TGCGCCAGCAGCTTGGAGGTAGCGGGAGCACAAGAGACCCAGTACTTC.

This chain links TRBV7-3 with TRBJ2-5; the D gene is possibly TRBD1 (5 bases). V was trimmed by 5 bases and J by 5 bases, leaving 12 bases between them. The germline CDR1 and CDR2 sequences are SGHTA and FQGTGA. The CDR3 consists of 13 residues. The CDR3 bases are TGTGCCAGCAGCCAGGGCCACGGGGAGACCCAGTACTTC. Protein sequence: CASSQGHGETQYF. Full variable domain (outside the CDR3, taken from reference TRBV7-3 and TRBJ2-5): GAGVSQTPSNKVTEKGKYVELRCDPISGHTALYWYRQSLGQGPEFLIYFQGTGAADDSGLPNDRFFAVRPEGSVSTLKIQRTERGDSAVYLCASSQGHGETQYFGPGTRLLVL.

Of note for this clone: Other DNA sequences in the same sample also yield this CDR3. The chain joins TRBV12-3 or TRBV12-4 to TRBJ2-7; the D gene is possibly TRBD2 (6 bases). CDR3 length: 11 residues. V was cut by 5 bases and J by 6 bases, with 8 bases left in between. Written as DNA, the CDR3 is TGTGCCAGCAGTCTGCGGGGCGAGCAGTACTTC. Translated: CASSLRGEQYF.

The chain is built from TRBV11-2 and TRBJ1-1, with D tentatively TRBD1 (5 bases). Germline assignment: CDR1 SGHAT and CDR2 FQNNGV. The CDR3 length is 15 residues. V lost 6 bases and J lost 3, with 17 bases in between. CDR3 sequence: CASSGGWLGYTEAFF. In DNA, the CDR3 is TGTGCCAGCAGTGGGGGGTGGCTAGGGTACACTGAAGCTTTCTTT.

The V call is TRBV5-5, the J call TRBJ2-1, with TRBD1 as a possible D gene (6 bases). The CDR3 covers 14 residues. Trimming cost V 2 bases and J 2 bases, with 8 bases left between them. Germline CDR1 reads SGHKS; CDR2 reads YYEKEE (reference sequence). The CDR3 region has the DNA TGTGCCAGCAGCTTAGGACAGCCCTACAATGAGCAGTTCTTC. Encoded protein: CASSLGQPYNEQFF.

The genes are TRBV21-1 and TRBJ2-7; TRBD2, the D gene given by the table, was not confirmed from the DNA. TRBV21-1 is listed as a pseudogene. CDR3 length: 15 residues. CDR3 in amino acids: CASSKACGRVYEQYF. The CDR3, as DNA: TGTGCCAGCAGCAAAGCGTGCGGGAGGGTTTACGAGCAGTACTTC.

The rearrangement joins TRBV5-1 to TRBJ2-7, with 9 bases fitting TRBD1. This CDR3 is 16 amino acids long. The ends lost 4 bases at V and 2 bases at J; junction bases unmatched: 10. Germline assignment: CDR1 SGHRS and CDR2 YFSETQ. The CDR3 DNA reads as TGCGCCAGCAGCGTTGCTGTTCGGGACAGGGCCTACGAGCAGTACTTC. It translates to CASSVAVRDRAYEQYF.

The chain joins TRBV9 to TRBJ2-6, with TRBD2 as a possible D gene (6 bases). V dropped 4 bases and J dropped 0 bases, with 17 bases sitting between them. CDR3 length: 18 residues. CDR1 and CDR2 (germline): SGDLS, YYNGEE. CDR3 residues: CASSPRGTASSGANVLTF. In DNA, the CDR3 is TGTGCCAGCAGCCCCCGCGGGACGGCGAGCTCTGGGGCCAACGTCCTGACTTTC.

The J gene is TRBJ1-1, the V gene TRBV29-1, with TRBD1 matching over 7 bases. V lost 6 bases and J lost 5; bases outside the gene matches: 12. Per germline, CDR1 SQVTM and CDR2 ANQGSEA. The CDR3 is 14 residues long. The CDR3 DNA reads as TGCAGCGTCAAAACGACAGGGAGTGGGACTGAAGCTTTCTTT. Translation: CSVKTTGSGTEAFF.

CDR3 in DNA: TGTGCCAGCAGCTTGTTGGATAGCGGGAGGACAGATACGCAGTATTTT. It specifies CASSLLDSGRTDTQYF. The genes are TRBV5-6 and TRBJ2-3; 10 nucleotides match TRBD2. CDR1 is SGHDT and CDR2 is YYEEEE in the germline V gene. This CDR3 has 16 amino acids. V was clipped by 1 base and J by 3 bases; unmatched bases: 5.

The DNA of the CDR3 is TGCGCCAGCAGCTGGGGTTTAGGACAGGGGGCCCAGCTGCGGAGGAACACTGAAGCTTTCTTT. Its protein product is CASSWGLGQGAQLRRNTEAFF. V is TRBV5-1 and J is TRBJ1-1; 11 bases fit TRBD1. The trim removed 3 bases at V and 1 base at J, leaving 20 bases unmatched. This CDR3 region has 21 residues. CDR1 and CDR2 from the germline V gene are SGHRS and YFSETQ.

The CDR3 coding sequence is TGTGCCAGCAGCTTTAGTACTACCTCCTACGAGCAGTACTTC. It codes for CASSFSTTSYEQYF. The chain is built from TRBV7-2 and TRBJ2-7; D gene unclear. The V end lost 3 bases, the J end lost 0 bases, and 9 bases lay between the germline ends. The CDR3 is made up of 14 amino acids. The germline V gene encodes CDR1 SGHTA and CDR2 FQGNSA.

J is TRBJ2-7 and V is TRBV27; 9 bases map to TRBD2. The CDR3 contains 14 residues. Germline CDR1 reads MNHEY; CDR2 reads SMNVEV (reference sequence). V trimming: 4 bases; J trimming: 4 bases; junction bases outside the gene matches: 5. In nucleotides, the CDR3 is TGTGCCAGCAGTTGGCGGGAGGGCCCGTACGAGCAGTACTTC. Amino acids: CASSWREGPYEQYF.

The chain recombines TRBV27 with TRBJ1-5; 7 bases align to TRBD1. This CDR3 is 15 amino acids long. Germline V gene lookup returns CDR1 MNHEY and CDR2 SMNVEV (reference sequence). V lost 5 bases and J lost 4; bases outside the gene matches: 8. The CDR3 DNA sequence: TGTGCCAGCAGTCCCCTAGGGGGCGGGAATCAGCCCCAGCATTTT. This codes for CASSPLGGGNQPQHF.